This entry features one TCR beta chain sequence. The data were obtained in a study of blood T cell repertoires in COVID-19. Study as a whole: The United States, Italy and Spain supplied acute and convalescent COVID-19 samples. The cDNA or gDNA used as material had been derived from T cells, B-cell-depleted T cells, or PBMCs.

In the original workflow: Estimates of nucleated cell counts were drawn from the amplification of reference gene primers. Repertoires were generated with immunoSEQ multiplex PCR, while TCRdb's copy carries only in-frame clones and drops some. Clone size and the V and J calls come from that table; the DNA yielded D and trimming. The sample shows approximately 20,000 clones, under 90% of them seen only once. The germline V gene encodes CDR1 MDHEN and CDR2 SYDVKM. The CDR3 runs to 13 residues. V dropped 9 bases and J dropped 3; count of bases not matched to a gene: 7. The TCR originated in a human donor in a cohort sampled during active COVID-19. The genes are TRBV28 and TRBJ2-7, with 8 bases that match TRBD2. Material for sequencing was peripheral blood. CDR3 residues: CASGTSPNYEQYF. The DNA for the CDR3 is TGTGCCAGTGGGACTAGTCCCAACTACGAGCAGTACTTC.